Below, 2 T cell receptor beta chains from the same sample are listed, as sequenced in a study of vaccination and CD4 T cells after COVID-19. CD4+ T cells that had been cultured provided DNA sequenced with the Oncomine TCR Beta short-read assay. CD4+ T cells were cultured, and genomic DNA was extracted from them. MiXCR, applied by TCRdb to the PCR reads, yields one record per CDR3 protein. The sample has approximately 9,000 distinct CDR3 sequences; approximately 36% are singletons. The treatment here: roughly 11-day PBMC culture with coronavirus spike peptide pools or control peptides (ViraFEST assay). Gathered ahead of the COVID-19 pandemic (2011-2018) were the CD4+ T cells of the unexposed donor. Their antigens are not known. The sample was CD4+ T cells from blood, cultured in vitro. Receptor source: a human donor in good health.

In its sample, this clonotype was seen a few times. The chain couples TRBV15 to TRBJ1-5, with 7 positions matching TRBD1. The CDR3 runs 20 residues. Looked up from germline, CDR1 is LNHNV and CDR2 is YYDKDF (reference sequence). Trimming took 0 bases from V and 7 from J; bases not matched to a gene: 21. DNA of the CDR3: TGTGCCACCAGCAGAGATTGGACAGGAGTCGGGCGCCCGGGCGTCCAGCCCCAGCATTTT. This translates into CATSRDWTGVGRPGVQPQHF. Filled out from reference TRBV15 and TRBJ1-5, the complete variable domain reads DAMVIQNPRYQVTQFGKPVTLSCSQTLNHNVMYWYQQKSSQAPKLLFHYYDKDFNNEADTPDNFQSRRPNTSFCFLDIRSPGLGDTAMYLCATSRDWTGVGRPGVQPQHFGDGTRLSIL.

This chain joins TRBV7-9 and TRBJ1-2; a possible D gene is TRBD1 (5 bases). The CDR3 is made up of 15 amino acids. The germline gives CDR1 SEHNR, CDR2 FQNEAQ (reference sequence). V lost 5 bases to trimming and J lost 8 bases, with 21 bases between them. The CDR3 sequence is CASSPSARGPRGYTF. For the CDR3, the DNA is TGTGCCAGCAGCCCATCTGCGCGGGGACCTAGGGGCTACACCTTC. The whole variable domain, filled in from reference TRBV7-9 and TRBJ1-2, reads DTGVSQNPRHKITKRGQNVTFRCDPISEHNRLYWYRQTLGQGPEFLTYFQNEAQLEKSRLLSDRFSAERPKGSFSTLEIQRTEQGDSAMYLCASSPSARGPRGYTFGSGTRLTVV.